The next 3 T cell receptor beta chains were all read from a single sample in a study of beta chain features in type 1 diabetes (dated by TCRdb to 2016 to 2018). Results and caveats for the whole study, not just this receptor: Type 1 diabetes patients showed a moderate but significant shortening of TCRB CDR3 length in all four CD4+ subsets.

The protocol used for the library was the immunoSEQ multiplex PCR assay. The entire isolated RNA was reverse transcribed using the High Capacity cDNA Reverse Transcription Kit, and thus expressed TCRB transcripts were sequenced. TCRdb re-hosts the immuneACCESS table, in-frame sequences only. Its copies lack some clones; in the studies checked, an unresolved V gene accounts for under half of them, and the cause for the rest is not known. Across this sample there are just under 150,000 clones, with approximately 13% seen only once. Under 1.5% of the sample belongs to the ten largest clones. Their antigens are not known. Sequencing input: central memory CD4+ T cells from blood. All receptors come from a man in his late teens or twenties with type 1 diabetes.

This chain connects TRBV11-2 to TRBJ1-1, with unresolved D. CDR1 is SGHAT and CDR2 is FQNNGV in the germline V gene. The V and J ends lost 3 bases and 0 bases respectively, with 17 bases between them. This CDR3 is built from 17 residues. CDR3 nucleotide sequence: TGTGCCAGCAGCTTCGATGAAAGGAAGTTCATGAACACTGAAGCTTTCTTT. This encodes CASSFDERKFMNTEAFF.

The chain's CDR3 is CASSYVTGNYNEQFF. In nucleotides, the CDR3 is TGTGCCAGCAGTTACGTGACAGGGAACTACAATGAGCAGTTCTTC. The rearrangement joins TRBV6-5 to TRBJ2-1; 7 nucleotides agree with TRBD1. The CDR3 covers 15 residues. The J segment lost 3 bases and the V segment lost 2 bases, leaving 4 bases of the junction unmatched. From germline, CDR1 is MNHEY and CDR2 SVGAGI.

This chain links TRBV5-4 with TRBJ2-3; perhaps TRBD1 as D (5 bases). The CDR3 contains 15 residues. Germline CDR1 and CDR2: SGHNT and YYREEE (reference sequence). V was cut by 4 bases and J by 1 base, with 13 bases left in between. CDR3 residues: CASSGQGGGTDTQYF. CDR3 in DNA: TGTGCCAGCAGCGGGCAGGGTGGCGGCACAGATACGCAGTATTTT. The entire variable domain, with the rest obtained from reference TRBV5-4 and TRBJ2-3, is as follows: ETGVTQSPTHLIKTRGQQVTLRCSSQSGHNTVSWYQQALGQGPQFIFQYYREEENGRGNFPPRFSGLQFPNYSSELNVNALELDDSALYLCASSGQGGGTDTQYFGPGTRLTVL.